This T cell receptor beta chain was obtained from a study of T cell responses to AZD1222 COVID-19 vaccine. Repertoires were generated with immunoSEQ multiplex PCR, while TCRdb's copy carries only in-frame clones and drops some. Among over 95,000 clones listed, just under 90% were seen once. Of note for this clone: The antigen is not known.

General study findings and limits: Close to half of spike-specific TCRs reportedly recognize unmutated variant regions. Two AZD1222 doses significantly raised spike-specific TCR breadth and depth over controls. Spike-wide vaccine-associated CD4 TCRs dominated at 160-218 and 743-854.

CDR1 and CDR2 (germline): SGHVS, FQNEAQ. CDR3 length: 16 residues. V shed 1 base, J shed 2 bases, and the junction held 5 bases outside the gene matches. Material: peripheral blood, obtained on day 0 of AZD1222 vaccination. The J gene is TRBJ1-2, the V gene TRBV7-8; TRBD1 matches 9 bases. The sequence came from an adult in good health. CDR3 coding DNA: TGTGCCAGCAGCTTAGTGGTACAGGGGGCAAACTATGGCTACACCTTC. This codes for CASSLVVQGANYGYTF.